The 9 T cell receptor beta chains presented below share a single source sample, sequenced in a study of T cell changes during pregnancy in multiple sclerosis. The data were produced by immunoSEQ multiplex PCR, yet TCRdb's version contains in-frame clones alone and is incomplete. The sample includes about 100,000 clones, approximately 90% seen only once; the top ten take 1.5% to 2.5%. The sample was peripheral blood, taken after pregnancy. These receptors all come from a female donor with multiple sclerosis, enrolled in a pregnancy study.

This clone was found once. This chain connects TRBV5-1 to TRBJ2-1, with no clear D. The CDR3 extends over 15 amino acids. Germline values: CDR1 SGHRS, CDR2 YFSETQ. Trimming removed 4 bases at V and 0 bases at J, with 11 bases between. The CDR3 protein is CASSLSSGSYNEQFF. The CDR3, as DNA: TGCGCCAGCAGCCTAAGTTCGGGCTCCTACAATGAGCAGTTCTTC.

V usage is TRBV27 and J usage is TRBJ1-1; no reliable D call. The length of the CDR3 is 15 residues. In germline, CDR1 is MNHEY, CDR2 SMNVEV (reference sequence). Trimming removed 0 bases from V and 1 base from J, with 9 bases in between. The CDR3 protein is CASSLSAGRNTEAFF. The DNA of the CDR3 is TGTGCCAGCAGTTTATCGGCAGGAAGGAACACTGAAGCTTTCTTT.

The chain carries TRBV19 and TRBJ2-1, with 7 bases identical to TRBD1. The V gene's germline CDR1 is LNHDA and CDR2 SQIVND (reference sequence). The CDR3 is 13 amino acids. V shed 9 bases, J shed 7 bases, and the junction held 9 bases outside the gene matches. The CDR3: CASGQARINEQFF. The CDR3 DNA reads TGTGCCAGCGGACAGGCTAGGATTAATGAGCAGTTCTTC. Full variable domain (missing parts from reference TRBV19 and TRBJ2-1): DGGITQSPKYLFRKEGQNVTLSCEQNLNHDAMYWYRQDPGQGLRLIYYSQIVNDFQKGDIAEGYSVSREKKESFPLTVTSAQKNPTAFYLCASGQARINEQFFGPGTRLTVL.

The rearrangement links TRBV9 to TRBJ2-2; 7 bases are a match to TRBD1. V was pared by 3 bases and J by 4 bases, with 9 bases of the junction left unmatched. The CDR3 runs to 16 residues. CDR1 and CDR2 (germline): SGDLS, YYNGEE. CDR3 in DNA: TGTGCCAGCAGCGGACTCCCATCAGGGGGCACCGGGGAGCTGTTTTTT. Its protein product is CASSGLPSGGTGELFF.

The J gene is TRBJ2-2, the V gene TRBV5-1; TRBD1 aligns across 10 bases. The CDR3 sequence is 16 residues long. Trimming removed 4 bases from V and 2 bases from J; junction bases left unmatched: 5. CDR1 and CDR2 (germline): SGHRS, YFSETQ. The CDR3 loop is CASSARQGANTGELFF. CDR3 DNA: TGCGCCAGCAGCGCCCGACAGGGGGCTAACACCGGGGAGCTGTTTTTT.

This clone was observed a single time. V gene TRBV9 combines with J gene TRBJ2-1; D remains ambiguous. V was trimmed by 2 bases and J by 11 bases, leaving 20 bases between them. The CDR3 has 15 residues. Germline CDR1 and CDR2: SGDLS and YYNGEE. As DNA, the CDR3 is TGTGCCAGCAGCGTGCTAGTGGATGTGCTGAGTAAGCAGTTCTTC. Translated: CASSVLVDVLSKQFF.

V gene TRBV6-1 combines with J gene TRBJ2-7; tentatively, D is TRBD1 (6 bases). The CDR3 consists of 11 residues. Germline CDR1 reads MNHNS; CDR2 reads SASEGT. Trimming pared 11 bases from V and 6 bases from J, leaving 14 bases between. This CDR3 is CASTSRGEQYF. The CDR3 nucleotides are TGTGCCTCCACGTCCAGGGGCGAGCAGTACTTC.

This clone was observed once. The chain recombines TRBV29-1 with TRBJ2-7; D perhaps matches TRBD1 (6 bases). Per germline, CDR1 SQVTM and CDR2 ANQGSEA. V lost 4 bases to trimming and J lost 1 base, with 14 bases between them. This CDR3 has 14 amino acids. The CDR3 DNA reads as TGCAGCGTTGGGGGGCAGGGCTCTTCCTACGAGCAGTACTTC. As protein: CSVGGQGSSYEQYF.

The chain links TRBV7-6 to TRBJ1-6, with 9 nucleotides matching TRBD1. J was trimmed by 7 bases and V by 2 bases; bases with no gene match: 18. Germline CDR1 SGHVS, CDR2 FNYEAQ. The CDR3 is made up of 20 amino acids. CDR3 coding DNA: TGTGCCAGCAGCTTAAGGGGACTAGACAGGGGGGGTATTGGGAATTCACCCCTCCACTTT. Translation gives CASSLRGLDRGGIGNSPLHF. Complete variable domain (other parts from reference TRBV7-6 and TRBJ1-6): GAGVSQSPRYKVTKRGQDVALRCDPISGHVSLYWYRQALGQGPEFLTYFNYEAQQDKSGLPNDRFSAERPEGSISTLTIQRTEQRDSAMYRCASSLRGLDRGGIGNSPLHFGNGTRLTVT.